This T cell receptor beta chain was identified during a study of beta chain features in type 1 diabetes. With respect to this clone: Antigen specificity is unknown.

The entirety of the isolated RNA underwent reverse transcription, so expressed TCRB transcripts were sequenced. This table comes from immunoSEQ multiplex PCR, and its TCRdb copy is limited to in-frame clones, with some not included. The sample includes about 340,000 clones, over 7% of them seen just once. CDR3 length: 14 amino acids. Trimming cost V 7 bases and J 2 bases; bases outside gene matches: 4. Per the germline V gene, CDR1 is MNHEY and CDR2 is SVGAGI. Findings and limits, study-wide: In all four CD4+ subsets, TCRB CDR3 length was significantly, moderately reduced in type 1 diabetes.

This receptor was identified in a man aged 25 to 40 with type 1 diabetes. Sequencing input: central memory CD4+ T cells from blood. The chain is built from TRBV6-5 and TRBJ2-3; 9 nucleotides agree with TRBD2. CDR3 DNA: TGTGCCAGCACCCGACTAGCGGCCACAGATACGCAGTATTTT. This sequence encodes CASTRLAATDTQYF.